This T cell receptor (beta chain) was profiled in a study of CXCR3-negative and CXCR3-positive naive CD8 T cells (dated by TCRdb to about 2019). Regarding the study in general: In total, approximately 130 million TRB reads were obtained, corresponding to roughly 1.5 +/- 0.3 million reads per library. Diversity and physicochemical repertoire analyses covered 11 donors pooled from two independent experiments. For the TRBV-TRBJ cluster analysis, the naive subsets came from roughly 5 donors, while the memory cells came from 3 donors.

Each CD8+ T cell subset was flow-sorted in triplicate, with under 350,000 cells per subset placed directly into RLT lysis buffer. Naive CD8+ T cells were defined stringently as CD45RO-CCR7+CD27+CD95- to exclude memory contaminants. Peripheral blood mononuclear cells were isolated from buffy coats by standard density gradient centrifugation. A FACSAria III was used to flow-sort naive CXCR3-negative and CXCR3-positive CD8+ T cells. Total RNA was extracted from sorted cells using an RNeasy Mini Kit. Points on this clonotype: Its antigen remains undetermined.

From the cysteine through the phenylalanine, the CDR3 covers 15 amino acids. Only the protein sequence is given. CDR1 and CDR2, looked up from the germline V gene (reference sequence), are LGHDT and YNNKEL. What the research found in general, with its limitations: Comparably high repertoire diversity was found in both naive subsets, whereas much lower repertoire diversity was found in memory CD8+ T cells. TRBV-TRBJ usage was similar between naive CXCR3-negative and CXCR3-positive cells from the same donor, while memory cells showed distinct patterns. Freshly isolated PBMCs were used for most assays because CXCR3 expression partially decreased after cryopreservation. Because surface CD5, which is linked to self-reactivity in mice, was comparable between the naive subsets, TCR interaction strength was also inferred from TRB CDR3 physicochemical properties. Compared with CXCR3-negative naive cells, CXCR3-positive naive cells had TRB CDR3s with higher hydrophobicity (lower Kidera factor 4), lower energy, and higher strength and volume indices.

Sequencing took place on a NextSeq 550. The Human TCR Profiling Kit (MiLaboratory) was used to prepare UMI-labeled 5' RACE TRB cDNA libraries. cDNA synthesis used the entire amount of extracted RNA, and PCR amplification then used the entire amount of cDNA produced. Libraries were prepared in parallel with an identical number of PCR cycles. The original methods were these. About 50,000 +/- 10,000 unique UMI-labeled TRB cDNA molecules per library were extracted with MIGEC and MiXCR, with at least two reads per UMI required. On average, around 40,000 +/- 10,000 functional in-frame TRB CDR3 nucleotide clonotypes lacking stop codons were found per library. After downsampling to 5000 UMI-labeled TRB molecules per sample, diversity metrics such as normalized Shannon-Wiener and Chao1 were calculated in VDJtools. VDJtools was used to calculate clonotype-size-weighted physicochemical properties of the central five CDR3 residues, namely interaction energy, strength, volume and Kidera factor 4. Each CDR3 protein sequence appears as one entry after TCRdb reprocessed the reads, and no DNA is included. TCRdb, not the authors, supplied the V and J calls. The record for this sample contains under 6,000 distinct CDR3 sequences. Roughly 1.5% of the sample is held by the ten biggest clonotypes.

The sequence joins TRBV3-1 to TRBJ2-5; absent DNA, TCRdb's TRBD1 call cannot be checked. This clonotype was obtained from a human donor in good health. Some clones in this sample may be carry-over from other donors' samples. The material sequenced was naive CXCR3+ CD8+ T cells from blood. Interpreted using the paper, the cell subset or site label stands for: CD45RO-CCR7+CD27+CD95- naive CD8+ T cells expressing CXCR3 (TNR3+). The CDR3 protein sequence reads: CASSQDKYGAETQYF.